This record concerns one TCR beta chain sequence. Its antigen is not known. This may come from a read error, since a much larger clone is one base off. It was with a sample-barcoded 5' primer and a J-beta primer mix that a second PCR of roughly 7 to 12 cycles was run. TCRdb re-called the 5' RACE reads with MiXCR, one entry per CDR3 protein. The sample has approximately 800,000 distinct CDR3 sequences, approximately 59% seen once; the top ten hold 25% to 35%. The sample originates from a study of blood T cells in healthy people across ages. Study results and limitations: Across the age range, TCR beta diversity per million T cells fell in a roughly linear way.

Material for sequencing was blood. The source is a man aged 30 to 45 in good health.

The CDR3 sequence: CASSVQTGANEQFF. DNA of the CDR3: TGTGCCAGCAGCGTACAGACAGGGGCCAATGAGCAGTTCTTC. The chain couples TRBV7-3 to TRBJ2-1; TRBD1 matches at 8 bases. V gave up 5 bases and J gave up 6 bases; unmatched junction bases: 6. CDR1 is SGHTA and CDR2 is FQGTGA in the germline V gene. CDR3 size: 14 residues.